The 21 T cell receptor beta chains listed next were all sequenced from one sample in a study of molecular identifiers for immune sequencing clone quantification. Each CDR3 protein gets one entry after TCRdb re-called the PCR reads with MiXCR. Here the sample spans around 40,000 distinct CDR3 sequences, 15% to 20% being singletons. Sequencing was done on a sample of naive CD8+ T cells from blood, with Jurkat cell RNA spiked in. Documented subset: FACS-sorted CD8+CD4-CCR7+CD45RA+ naive T cells. The receptors stem from a human donor in good health. Some libraries in this study had Jurkat cell RNA spiked in.

The chain links TRBV28 to TRBJ2-5; D remains ambiguous. Germline V gene data show CDR1 as MDHEN and CDR2 as SYDVKM. V lost 8 bases and J lost 4, with 14 bases in between. This CDR3 comprises 13 residues. This chain's CDR3 is CASRPLLRETQYF. CDR3 bases: TGTGCCAGCCGACCCCTCCTAAGAGAGACCCAGTACTTC.

This clonotype has only a few counts. A much bigger clone sits one base away, suggesting this may be a read error. This chain links TRBV7-9 with TRBJ1-4; the D is unclear. The CDR3 covers 16 residues. Germline V gene sequence: CDR1 SEHNR, CDR2 FQNEAQ (reference sequence). CDR3: CASSPGEASTNEKLLF. Here the CDR3 DNA reads TGTGCCAGCAGCCCTGGGGAGGCATCAACTAATGAAAAACTGCTTTTT.

This clonotype appeared once. A read error is possible here, since a much larger clone lies one base away. The chain links TRBV7-6 to TRBJ2-7; maybe TRBD2 (5 bases). This CDR3 contains 15 residues. Germline V CDR1 and CDR2: SGHVS, FNYEAQ. For the CDR3, the DNA is TGTACCAGCAGCCTTGGGTCCAGCGGAGCCTACGAGCAGTACTTC. Translating gives CTSSLGSSGAYEQYF.

This clonotype has a handful of counts. A read error may be the cause here, since a much bigger clone is one base away. The V gene is TRBV4-3, the J gene TRBJ2-7; D unresolved. Germline CDR1 reads LGHNA; CDR2 reads YSLEER. The CDR3 length is 14 residues. The CDR3 DNA sequence: TGCGCCGGCAGCCAAGATGCGACCAGTCAGGAGCAGTACTTC. Its protein product is CAGSQDATSQEQYF.

This clonotype was observed at least ten times. The chain is built from TRBV24-1 and TRBJ2-7; 9 nucleotides match TRBD2. The CDR3 totals 16 residues. With 4 bases clipped from V and 4 bases from J, the junction kept 10 bases outside the gene matches. Germline CDR1 and CDR2: KGHDR and SFDVKD. The CDR3 region has the DNA TGTGCCACCAGTGACCCGACTAGCGGAGCTACTTACGAGCAGTACTTC. This sequence encodes CATSDPTSGATYEQYF.

This clonotype appeared many times. This chain uses TRBV20-1 with TRBJ2-4; the D is unclear. V shed 0 bases and J shed 2 bases, with 8 bases lying between them. Germline CDR1 reads DFQATT; CDR2 reads SNEGSKA (reference sequence). The CDR3 contains 14 residues. CDR3 sequence (DNA): TGCAGTGCTAGAGAGAATAGACCCAAAAACATTCAGTACTTC. This translates into CSARENRPKNIQYF.

This clonotype was detected ten times or more. This chain uses TRBV27 with TRBJ2-6; TRBD1 agrees at 8 bases. This CDR3 comprises 16 residues. Germline-derived CDR1 and CDR2 are MNHEY and SMNVEV (reference sequence). V shed 4 bases and J 4 bases; nucleotides not matched to a gene: 6. CDR3 loop: CASSYQGALGANVLTF. The CDR3 DNA reads TGTGCCAGCAGTTATCAGGGGGCGCTCGGGGCCAACGTCCTGACTTTC.

This clonotype was seen repeatedly, ten times or more. The rearrangement joins TRBV6-1 to TRBJ1-1; D is possibly TRBD1 (6 bases). The CDR3 is 15 residues long. V was shortened by 6 bases and J by 2 bases, with 16 bases between the two germline ends. CDR1 and CDR2 (germline): MNHNS, SASEGT. In nucleotides, the CDR3 is TGTGCCAGCAGGGCTTCTGGGGGCTTTAACACTGAAGCTTTCTTT. It encodes CASRASGGFNTEAFF.

This clonotype was seen ten or more times. The rearrangement joins TRBV6-2 or TRBV6-3 to TRBJ1-5; D uncertain. The CDR3 loop spans 15 amino acids. The germline CDR1 and CDR2 sequences are MNHEY and SVGEGT. Deletions cut 6 bases from V and 5 bases from J, with 17 bases between. The CDR3 sequence is CASRRYIGWDQPQHF. Here the CDR3 DNA reads TGTGCCAGCAGAAGGTACATTGGTTGGGATCAGCCCCAGCATTTT.

In its sample, this clonotype was seen many times. This chain joins TRBV5-6 and TRBJ2-1; no firm D call. The CDR3 is made up of 13 amino acids. V was cut by 7 bases and J by 3 bases, with 11 bases left in between. CDR1 and CDR2 (germline): SGHDT, YYEEEE. The CDR3 reads CASGPQSYNEQFF. The CDR3 DNA follows: TGTGCCAGCGGGCCGCAAAGCTACAATGAGCAGTTCTTC.

This clonotype showed up many times. J is TRBJ2-3 and V is TRBV12-3 or TRBV12-4; 8 bases line up with TRBD2. This CDR3 spans 16 amino acids. V gave up 6 bases and J gave up 4 bases; unmatched junction bases: 12. The CDR3 DNA reads TGTGCCAGCAGCCACCCCGCGGGGGGACAACCAGATACGCAGTATTTT. The encoded protein is CASSHPAGGQPDTQYF.

A word on this clonotype: This may arise from a read error, as a much more abundant clone is one base away. The chain links TRBV7-9 to TRBJ2-7; D is unresolved. This CDR3 contains 13 residues. Germline CDR1 is SEHNR and CDR2 is FQNEAQ (reference sequence). DNA of the CDR3: TGTACCAGCAGCCCGGACGCAGCCTACGAGCAGTACTTC. Translated, it gives CTSSPDAAYEQYF.

About this clonotype itself: A much larger clone lies one base from this, so it may be a read error. V gene TRBV9 combines with J gene TRBJ1-5, with TRBD1 as a possible D gene (5 bases). From germline, CDR1 is SGDLS and CDR2 YYNGEE. CDR3 length: 13 amino acids. The CDR3 region is CTSSVEGNQPQHF. CDR3 nucleotide sequence: TGTACCAGCAGCGTAGAGGGGAATCAGCCCCAGCATTTT.

This chain links TRBV5-1 with TRBJ2-1; D is unclear. The CDR3 has 12 residues. The V gene's germline CDR1 is SGHRS and CDR2 YFSETQ. V was shortened by 3 bases and J by 8 bases, with 9 bases between the two germline ends. CDR3 loop: CASSYPFDEQFF. The DNA of the CDR3 is TGCGCCAGCAGCTACCCCTTCGATGAGCAGTTCTTC.

This clonotype showed up many times. The gene calls are TRBV27 and TRBJ1-5; 7 bases line up with TRBD1. The V segment lost 9 bases and the J segment 7 bases; nucleotides outside the gene matches: 9. This CDR3 comprises 13 residues. Germline CDR1 reads MNHEY; CDR2 reads SMNVEV (reference sequence). CDR3 bases: TGTGCCAGTAAAGGAACAGGGGTCCAGCCCCAGCATTTT. Translation gives CASKGTGVQPQHF.

The chain links TRBV20-1 to TRBJ1-1; the D is unclear. Deletions cut 2 bases from V and 1 base from J, with 8 bases between. The germline V gene has CDR1 DFQATT and CDR2 SNEGSKA (reference sequence). The CDR3 runs 13 residues. CDR3 coding DNA: TGCAGTGCTAGATATCGGGGGAACACTGAAGCTTTCTTT. Translating it yields CSARYRGNTEAFF.

As regards this clonotype: A much bigger clone sits one base away, suggesting this may be a read error. This rearrangement joins TRBV4-3 to TRBJ2-1, with TRBD1 identical over 11 bases. Judging by the DNA end, TRBJ2-7 fits better; the J call may be wrong. CDR1 and CDR2 from the germline V gene are LGHNA and YSLEER. The CDR3 has 17 amino acids. In DNA form, the CDR3 reads TGCGCCAGCAGCCAAGATTCGAGCGGGACAGGGGGTAATGAGCAGTACTTC. It translates to CASSQDSSGTGGNEQYF.

As for this clonotype: This may stem from a read error, because a much larger clone lies one nucleotide away. V gene TRBV2 combines with J gene TRBJ2-2; weak D call: TRBD1 (6 bases). Germline V CDR1 and CDR2: SNHLY, FYNNEI. V was cut by 8 bases and J by 6 bases, with 13 bases left in between. This CDR3 spans 13 amino acids. The CDR3 bases are TGTGCCAGCTCGTACTCAGGGGCCGGGGAGCTGTTTTTT. It is translated as CASSYSGAGELFF.

The J gene is TRBJ2-3, the V gene TRBV19, with TRBD2 matching over 11 bases. V lost 4 bases and J lost 2; bases outside the gene matches: 5. Germline CDR1 and CDR2: LNHDA and SQIVND (reference sequence). The CDR3 is 16 amino acids. This CDR3 is CASSTRLAGPTDTQYF. CDR3 DNA sequence: TGTGCCAGTAGTACCCGACTAGCGGGACCCACAGATACGCAGTATTTT. Supplemented by reference TRBV19 and TRBJ2-3, the full variable domain reads DGGITQSPKYLFRKEGQNVTLSCEQNLNHDAMYWYRQDPGQGLRLIYYSQIVNDFQKGDIAEGYSVSREKKESFPLTVTSAQKNPTAFYLCASSTRLAGPTDTQYFGPGTRLTVL.

In its sample, this clonotype was seen many times. This chain joins TRBV7-9 and TRBJ2-7; 11 nucleotides agree with TRBD2. The trim removed 5 bases at V and 2 bases at J, leaving 5 bases unmatched. This CDR3 has 15 residues. Germline CDR1 is SEHNR and CDR2 is FQNEAQ (reference sequence). CDR3 protein: CASSDPGLAAYEQYF. Written as DNA, the CDR3 is TGTGCCAGCAGCGATCCGGGACTAGCGGCCTACGAGCAGTACTTC.

About this clonotype: This may arise from a read error, as a much more abundant clone is one base away. The chain is built from TRBV30 and TRBJ1-1; no clear D gene. The germline V gene has CDR1 GTSNPN and CDR2 SVGIG (reference sequence). The CDR3 runs to 11 residues. V dropped 2 bases and J dropped 4 bases, with 5 bases sitting between them. CDR3 bases: TGTGCCTGGAGTACTGGCACTGAAGCTTTCTTT. Translating it yields CAWSTGTEAFF.